The 5 T cell receptor beta chains listed next were all sequenced from one sample in a study of human T cells and chemical hapten exposure. Described time point: patch test 1, 2 weeks after DPC sensitization. Treatment in this sample: therapeutic diphenylcyclopropenone sensitization with weekly scalp DPC. TCRdb re-called the RACE reads through MiXCR, storing one row per CDR3 protein. This sample yields roughly 70,000 distinct CDR3 sequences, of which approximately 9.8% are seen a single time; 2.5% to 4% belongs to the top ten. Here the sequenced sample was whole blood, taken in connection with sensitization to the hapten diphenylcyclopropenone (DPC). The receptors were sampled from a woman aged 40 to 55 with alopecia areata. Some clones in this sample may be carry-over from other donors' samples.

This clonotype appeared many times. The genes are TRBV6-2 or TRBV6-3 and TRBJ1-6, with D hard to call. The CDR3 runs 15 residues. Looked up from germline, CDR1 is MNHEY and CDR2 is SVGEGT. Trimming pared 6 bases from V and 8 bases from J, leaving 17 bases between. Here the CDR3 DNA reads TGTGCCAGCAGCCCCAACGACCGGTTCCATTCACCCCTCCACTTT. It is translated as CASSPNDRFHSPLHF.

As for this clonotype: A much larger clone lies a single base off, so this may be a read error. J is TRBJ2-7 and V is TRBV12-3 or TRBV12-4; a possible D gene is TRBD1 (5 bases). The CDR3 contains 13 residues. Trimming stripped 3 bases from V and 3 bases from J, with 9 bases between. CDR3 DNA sequence: TGTGCCAGCAGTTTGGCCAGGGTCTACGAGCAGTACTTC. This encodes CASSLARVYEQYF.

Many counts were recorded for this clonotype. This sequence joins TRBV7-2 and TRBJ1-5; D is ambiguous. Germline lookup yields CDR1 SGHTA and CDR2 FQGNSA. Trimming left V 3 bases short and J 3 bases short, with 9 bases between. The length of the CDR3 is 14 residues. The CDR3 bases are TGTGCCAGCAGCTTGTACGCCCTCAATCAGCCCCAGCATTTT. Amino acids: CASSLYALNQPQHF.

The table lists this clonotype with many counts. The gene calls are TRBV12-3 or TRBV12-4 and TRBJ2-7, with TRBD2 identical over 8 bases. Trimming at V came to 6 bases and at J to 7 bases, leaving 8 bases not matched to a gene. The CDR3 totals 13 residues. Here the CDR3 reads CASSSGRGSEQYF. As DNA, the CDR3 is TGTGCCAGCAGCTCCGGGAGGGGCTCGGAGCAGTACTTC.

Worth noting for this clonotype: Germline is not matched at one junction end, which may reflect a read error. V usage is TRBV6-2 or TRBV6-3 and J usage is TRBJ2-3, with a weak D call TRBD1 (5 bases). The CDR3 spans 15 residues. Germline V CDR1 and CDR2: MNHEY, SVGEGT. CDR3 loop: CASSRQSVSTDTRYF. DNA of the CDR3: TGTGCCAGCAGCCGACAGTCCGTTAGCACAGATACGCGGTATTTT.